This T cell receptor beta chain comes out of a study of blood T cell repertoires in COVID-19. Per germline, CDR1 LNHDA and CDR2 SQIVND (reference sequence). CDR3 length: 15 residues. V was pared by 5 bases and J by 3 bases, with 7 bases of the junction left unmatched. The protocol was immunoSEQ multiplex PCR, while the TCRdb copy is restricted to in-frame clones and leaves out a portion. The sample yields some 150,000 clones, more than 75% seen once. The chain is built from TRBV19 and TRBJ2-5; 9 nucleotides line up with TRBD1. The receptor was derived from a man in his fifties or sixties with acute or convalescent COVID-19. Input material: peripheral blood. This CDR3 reads CASSDRDREEETQYF. CDR3 in DNA: TGTGCCAGTAGTGACCGGGACAGGGAGGAAGAGACCCAGTACTTC.